The 30 T cell receptor beta chains presented below share a single source sample, sequenced in a study of tumor-infiltrating lymphocytes in primary liver carcinoma. Each 20-30 mg portion of unsorted bulk tissue served as the source for co-extraction of RNA and DNA. Reverse transcription of roughly 480 ng total RNA with a constant-region primer produced TCR beta cDNA. Researchers made the TCR beta libraries by running three nested multiplex PCR rounds with slightly modified ARM-PCR. The first two PCR rounds, nine to ten cycles each, used TRBV1-TRBV30 forward primers and a C-beta reverse primer. TCRdb independently ran MiXCR on the multiplex PCR reads; one entry per CDR3 protein. This sample has roughly 200,000 distinct CDR3 sequences, with about 82% found just once. The sample consisted of tumor tissue from primary liver carcinoma. These receptor sequences come from a man aged 35-49 years with primary liver carcinoma and hepatitis B virus infection.

The J gene is TRBJ1-1, the V gene TRBV6-2 or TRBV6-3; D not resolved. Germline loops: CDR1 MNHEY, CDR2 SVGEGT. The CDR3 sequence is 12 residues long. Trimming cost V 6 bases and J 2 bases, with 7 bases left between them. CDR3 sequence (DNA): TGTGCCAGCAGGATATGTAACACTGAAGCTTTCTTT. Protein sequence: CASRICNTEAFF.

This clonotype appeared a single time. Here the CDR3 omits its conserved ending phenylalanine or tryptophan, so a read error is the likely source. The rearrangement joins TRBV29-1 to TRBJ1-1; tentatively, D is TRBD1 (5 bases). CDR1 is SQVTM and CDR2 is ANQGSEA in the germline V gene. The CDR3 length is 15 residues. CDR3 DNA sequence: TGCAACGCTTCCCCGGGTTGGACAATGAACACTGAAGCTTTCGTT. As protein: CNASPGWTMNTEAFV.

The chain joins TRBV10-2 to TRBJ2-7, with 7 bases fitting TRBD1. TRBJ2-1 explains the end of the DNA better; the J call may be wrong. The CDR3 is 15 amino acids. Germline CDR1 and CDR2: WSHSY and SAAADI. CDR3 bases: TGCGCCAGCAGTGACCCGCGACAGGGCTTATACGAGCAGTTCTTC. Encoded protein: CASSDPRQGLYEQFF.

This clonotype was seen a single time. The chain recombines TRBV10-3 with TRBJ2-5; 7 bases map to TRBD2. Per the germline V gene, CDR1 is ENHRY and CDR2 is SYGVKD. This CDR3 comprises 12 residues. After removal of 8 bases from V and 10 bases from J, the junction contained 10 bases not matched to a gene. This chain's CDR3 is CAISTSQEIQYF. In nucleotides, the CDR3 is TGTGCCATCTCGACTAGCCAAGAAATCCAGTACTTC.

The chain links TRBV6-1 to TRBJ2-6; D is unclear. Germline V gene lookup returns CDR1 MNHNS and CDR2 SASEGT. V lost 2 bases and J lost 6, with 14 bases in between. CDR3 length: 16 amino acids. This chain's CDR3 is CASSEQGMAVANVLTF. In DNA form, the CDR3 reads TGTGCCAGCAGTGAACAAGGTATGGCTGTGGCCAACGTCCTGACTTTC.

This clonotype was seen only a few times. A much larger clone is a single base away; this may be a read error. The genes are TRBV5-4 and TRBJ1-2, with D tentatively TRBD1 (5 bases). This CDR3 is built from 12 residues. Germline CDR1 SGHNT, CDR2 YYREEE (reference sequence). CDR3 sequence reads: CANSLTDYGYTF. The CDR3 nucleotides are TGTGCCAACAGCTTGACAGACTATGGCTACACCTTC.

Concerning this clonotype: With a much larger clone just one base away, this may be a read error. The V gene is TRBV5-1, the J gene TRBJ1-1; weak D call: TRBD1 (5 bases). The CDR3 contains 14 residues. V lost 4 bases and J lost 7, with 17 bases in between. Germline V lookup: CDR1 SGHRS, CDR2 YFSETQ. The CDR3 is CASSLRWGEFEAFF. CDR3 coding DNA: TGCGCCAGCAGCCTTCGGTGGGGGGAATTTGAAGCTTTCTTT.

The chain joins TRBV11-1 to TRBJ2-4, with 8 bases aligning to TRBD2. This CDR3 has 17 residues. Germline-derived CDR1 and CDR2 are SGHAT and FQDESV (reference sequence). V dropped 7 bases and J dropped 2; count of bases not matched to a gene: 13. CDR3 DNA sequence: TGTGCCAGCAATTTCCCCGGGACTAGAGGGACCAAAAACATTCAGTACTTC. Amino acid sequence: CASNFPGTRGTKNIQYF.

Comment on this clonotype: Mismatch with germline at one junction end may stem from a read error. The CDR3 spells CACSSPSGRSHEQYF. CDR3 coding DNA: TGTGCCTGCAGTTCCCCCAGTGGGAGATCCCACGAGCAGTACTTC. The V and J genes are TRBV6-5 and TRBJ2-7; TRBD2 might be the D (5 bases). This CDR3 comprises 15 residues. Per germline, CDR1 MNHEY and CDR2 SVGAGI.

A word on this clonotype: Since no conserved phenylalanine or tryptophan closes the CDR3, a read error is the likely cause. The DNA is omitted, as the CDR3 cannot be located on it reliably, and the CDR3 follows TCRdb's listing. The chain links TRBV29-1 to TRBJ1-1; the listed D gene, TRBD1, was not tested against the DNA. The CDR3 comprises 14 residues, both ends counted. CDR1 SQVTM and CDR2 ANQGSEA come from the germline V gene. CDR3 region: CSVVRGGVNTEALY.

To note about this clonotype: Germline is not matched at one junction end, which may reflect a read error. V usage is TRBV11-1 and J usage is TRBJ2-4; 13 bases line up with TRBD2. There are 17 residues in the CDR3. The germline V gene encodes CDR1 SGHAT and CDR2 FQDESV (reference sequence). CDR3 DNA: TGTGACAGAACCTTTCCCGGGACTAGCGGGACCAAAAACACTCAGTACTTC. Amino acids: CDRTFPGTSGTKNTQYF. Full variable domain (outside the CDR3, taken from reference TRBV11-1 and TRBJ2-4): EAEVAQSPRYKITEKSQAVAFWCDPISGHATLYWYRQILGQGPELLVQFQDESVVDDSQLPKDRFSAERLKGVDSTLKIQPAELGDSAMYLCDRTFPGTSGTKNTQYFGAGTRLSVL.

In this sample, this clonotype turned up many times. The J gene is TRBJ1-6, the V gene TRBV4-3, with TRBD1 matching over 8 bases. The CDR3 runs to 16 residues. CDR1 and CDR2 (germline): LGHNA, YSLEER. Trimming cost V 3 bases and J 10 bases; bases outside gene matches: 11. The CDR3: CASSHLTGQGGSPLHF. In DNA form, the CDR3 reads TGCGCCAGCAGCCATCTAACTGGACAGGGTGGGTCACCCCTCCACTTT.

For this clonotype: At one end, the junction sequence differs from germline, possibly due to a read error. The CDR3: CASNTGTSGSYGQYF. Written as DNA, the CDR3 is TGTGCCAGCAATACCGGGACTAGCGGCTCCTACGGGCAGTACTTC. The V gene is TRBV6-1, the J gene TRBJ2-7; 11 nucleotides match TRBD2. Looked up from germline, CDR1 is MNHNS and CDR2 is SASEGT. The CDR3 has 15 amino acids.

Details on this clonotype: This may come from a read error, since a much larger clone is one base off. J is TRBJ2-3 and V is TRBV25-1; D call uncertain. This CDR3 is 12 amino acids long. V was cut by 1 base and J by 6 bases, with 5 bases left in between. Germline V gene lookup returns CDR1 MGHDK and CDR2 SYGVNS. The CDR3 protein is CASSELRDTQYF. The CDR3, as DNA: TGTGCCAGCAGTGAATTGAGGGATACGCAGTATTTT.

As regards this clonotype: One end of the junction is discordant with germline, which a read error may explain. The V call is TRBV28, the J call TRBJ2-2; 8 bases are shared with TRBD2. CDR3 size: 15 residues. From germline, CDR1 is MDHEN and CDR2 SYDVKM. CDR3 nucleotide sequence: TGTGCCAGCATTAGGGGACTAGGCAACACCGTGGAGCCGTTTTTT. It yields the protein CASIRGLGNTVEPFF.

In the case of this clonotype: The germline gene is not matched at one end of the junction; a read error may be the cause. The chain employs TRBV11-2 and TRBJ2-3, with unresolved D. The CDR3 has 13 amino acids. CDR1 and CDR2 from the germline V gene are SGHAT and FQNNGV. Written as DNA, the CDR3 is TGTGCCAGTAGCTTCCCAGAGCCAGATACGCAGTATTTT. Translated, it gives CASSFPEPDTQYF.

The gene calls are TRBV29-1 and TRBJ1-6; D remains ambiguous. The CDR3 is made up of 13 amino acids. CDR1 SQVTM and CDR2 ANQGSEA come from the germline V gene. In DNA, the CDR3 is TGCATCGCTTCTAAGGCCAGAAATTCACCCCTCCACTTT. Translating it yields CIASKARNSPLHF.

Concerning this clonotype itself: It may be a read error: a sequence one base away is much more abundant. CDR3 residues: CASSLSWSGSYEQYF. CDR3 coding DNA: TGTGCCAGCAGTTTATCATGGAGTGGCTCCTACGAGCAGTACTTC. The V call is TRBV28, the J call TRBJ2-7, with D unresolved. V was cut by 1 base and J by 0 bases, with 10 bases left in between. Germline-derived CDR1 and CDR2 are MDHEN and SYDVKM. The CDR3 is 15 amino acids.

About this clonotype itself: The junction departs from germline at one end; a sequencing error may be responsible. V and J are TRBV5-6 and TRBJ2-5; D remains ambiguous. CDR1 and CDR2 (germline): SGHDT, YYEEEE. The CDR3 contains 14 residues. The CDR3 here is CVNSSTTDLETQYF. CDR3 sequence (DNA): TGTGTCAACAGCTCGACGACGGATCTAGAGACCCAATATTTC.

This clonotype was seen many times. The V call is TRBV5-4, the J call TRBJ2-7, with 7 bases matching TRBD2. With V trimmed by 0 bases and J by 2 bases, 8 bases remained unmatched. From germline, CDR1 is SGHNT and CDR2 YYREEE (reference sequence). CDR3 length: 16 residues. CDR3 sequence (DNA): TGTGCCAGCAGCTTGGGGCAAGCGGGATCAGCCTACGAGCAGTACTTC. Translation: CASSLGQAGSAYEQYF.

Comment on this clonotype: Sequence at one end of the junction differs from germline and may be a read error. The rearrangement uses TRBV28 and TRBJ2-1, with a weak D call TRBD2 (6 bases). The CDR3 runs to 15 residues. Germline CDR1 MDHEN, CDR2 SYDVKM. The CDR3 DNA sequence: TGTGCCAGCAGTTTATCGGGCCGGGCGGGGAATGAACAGTTCTTC. This sequence encodes CASSLSGRAGNEQFF.

The sample holds a few counts of this clonotype. Since no conserved phenylalanine or tryptophan closes the CDR3, a read error is the likely cause. The V gene is TRBV29-1, the J gene TRBJ1-5, with no clear D. This CDR3 region has 13 residues. CDR1 and CDR2 from the germline V gene are SQVTM and ANQGSEA. CDR3 protein: CSVVGQINQHQHS. The CDR3 DNA sequence: TGCAGCGTTGTCGGCCAGATCAATCAGCACCAGCATTCT.

Of note for this clonotype: No conserved phenylalanine or tryptophan is present at the end of the CDR3, so a read error is the likely explanation. The V and J genes are TRBV4-1 and TRBJ1-2; D unclear. Germline lookup yields CDR1 MGHRA and CDR2 YSYEKL. Trimming took off 0 bases at V and 3 bases at J, with 5 bases between the two ends. The CDR3 contains 13 residues. In DNA, the CDR3 is TGCGCCAGCAGCCAAGAGGGGTACTATGGCTACACCCTC. Translated: CASSQEGYYGYTL.

J is TRBJ2-1 and V is TRBV20-1; 7 nucleotides agree with TRBD1. CDR3 size: 12 residues. Trimming removed 3 bases from V and 10 bases from J; junction bases left unmatched: 6. Germline CDR1 and CDR2: DFQATT and SNEGSKA (reference sequence). The CDR3 sequence is CSASDRVREQFF. The DNA for the CDR3 is TGCAGTGCTAGTGACAGGGTGAGGGAGCAGTTCTTC.

Notes on this clonotype: A much more abundant neighbour one base away suggests this may be a read error. The chain employs TRBV5-1 and TRBJ2-1; D is ambiguous. The CDR3 is 15 residues long. The germline gives CDR1 SGHRS, CDR2 YFSETQ. In DNA, the CDR3 is TGCGACAGCAGCTTGATTGAAAGTGGCTACAATGAGCAGTTCTTC. Protein sequence: CDSSLIESGYNEQFF.

In nucleotides, the CDR3 is TGTGCCACCTGCTTAAACACTGAAGCTTTCTTT. This encodes CATCLNTEAFF. The gene calls are TRBV12-3 or TRBV12-4 and TRBJ1-1; D is uncertain. CDR3 size: 11 residues. V was trimmed by 10 bases and J by 2 bases, leaving 8 bases between them.

Notes on this clonotype: Compared with germline, one end of the junction differs, possibly owing to a read error. The rearrangement links TRBV6-2 or TRBV6-3 to TRBJ1-5; tentatively, D is TRBD1 (6 bases). This CDR3 comprises 16 residues. Germline loops: CDR1 MNHEY, CDR2 SVGEGT. The CDR3 DNA reads TGTGCCAGCAGTTATCGACCGGACAGAAGCAATCAGCCCCATCATTTT. Protein sequence: CASSYRPDRSNQPHHF.

The rearrangement uses TRBV29-1 and TRBJ2-5; 7 nucleotides match TRBD2. The CDR3 sequence is 16 residues long. Germline loops: CDR1 SQVTM, CDR2 ANQGSEA. With 7 bases clipped from V and 4 bases from J, the junction kept 18 bases outside the gene matches. The DNA for the CDR3 is TGCAGCGCCTACACGACTCCGAGACTAGCAGGAGAGACCCAGTACTTC. Translating it yields CSAYTTPRLAGETQYF. Full variable domain (remainder filled in from reference TRBV29-1 and TRBJ2-5): SAVISQKPSRDICQRGTSLTIQCQVDSQVTMMFWYRQQPGQSLTLIATANQGSEATYESGFVIDKFPISRPNLTFSTLTVSNMSPEDSSIYLCSAYTTPRLAGETQYFGPGTRLLVL.

On this clonotype: A junction boundary mismatches the germline segment, possibly from a read error. The chain couples TRBV5-4 to TRBJ2-1, with 7 bases lining up with TRBD1. The CDR3 length is 16 residues. Per the germline V gene, CDR1 is SGHNT and CDR2 is YYREEE (reference sequence). The CDR3 DNA follows: TGTGCCAGCCTCCAAGACAAGGGGGCTTCCTACTATGAGCAGTTCTTC. Encoded protein: CASLQDKGASYYEQFF.

The chain couples TRBV12-3 or TRBV12-4 to TRBJ1-5, with 7 bases lining up with TRBD1. This CDR3 contains 16 residues. The V segment lost 5 bases and the J segment 2 bases; nucleotides outside the gene matches: 9. The CDR3 reads CASSTAPGQGNQPQHF. CDR3 coding DNA: TGTGCCAGCAGTACAGCTCCTGGACAGGGCAATCAGCCCCAGCATTTT.